The 24 T cell receptor beta chains given below trace back to one sample, sequenced in a study of blood T cell repertoires in COVID-19 (TCRdb year 2020). The library came from the immunoSEQ multiplex PCR assay. TCRdb mirrors the immuneACCESS table, restricted to in-frame sequences. Some clones are absent from its copies; in checked studies, under half trace to an unresolved V gene, and the reason for the others is unknown. The table for this sample lists roughly 21,000 clones; 80% to 90% of them were counted only once. The ten biggest clones cover over 15% of the sample. Source material: peripheral blood. Source of these receptors: a man between 70 and 80 years old with active COVID-19.

The gene calls are TRBV19 and TRBJ1-2; TRBD1 matches at 7 bases. Germline V CDR1 and CDR2: LNHDA, SQIVND (reference sequence). The CDR3 loop spans 15 amino acids. The J segment lost 1 base and the V segment lost 7 bases, leaving 9 bases of the junction unmatched. The CDR3 spells CASTMGQPINYGYTF. The CDR3 DNA reads TGTGCCAGTACCATGGGACAGCCTATTAACTATGGCTACACCTTC.

The chain recombines TRBV15 with TRBJ1-2; D gene uncertain. Germline CDR1 is LNHNV and CDR2 is YYDKDF (reference sequence). V was cut by 0 bases and J by 6 bases, with 8 bases left in between. This CDR3 is 13 amino acids long. The CDR3 here is CATSRDYRDGYTF. In nucleotides, the CDR3 is TGTGCCACCAGCAGAGATTACCGGGATGGCTACACCTTC.

This clone turned up a few times. The chain has TRBV7-4 and TRBJ1-5; no firm D call. The germline V gene encodes CDR1 SGHVT and CDR2 SQSDAQ. V lost 8 bases, J lost 6 bases, and 20 bases lay in between. This CDR3 is built from 15 residues. The CDR3 loop is CASGTLGDWGQPQHF. The DNA of the CDR3 is TGTGCCAGCGGTACTCTCGGGGATTGGGGTCAGCCCCAGCATTTT.

This chain links TRBV2 with TRBJ2-1; the match to TRBD1 covers 9 bases. The length of the CDR3 is 15 residues. Trimming took 7 bases from V and 3 from J; bases not matched to a gene: 7. Germline lookup yields CDR1 SNHLY and CDR2 FYNNEI. As DNA, the CDR3 is TGTGCCAGCAATAGACAGGGGGGTAGCTACAATGAGCAGTTCTTC. Amino acids: CASNRQGGSYNEQFF.

This chain uses TRBV27 with TRBJ2-7, with 10 bases identical to TRBD1. CDR3 length: 15 amino acids. Germline CDR1 MNHEY, CDR2 SMNVEV (reference sequence). Trimming at V came to 4 bases and at J to 0 bases, leaving 3 bases not matched to a gene. The CDR3 is CASSSWTGGSYEQYF. In nucleotides, the CDR3 is TGTGCCAGCAGTTCCTGGACAGGGGGCTCCTACGAGCAGTACTTC.

This sequence joins TRBV6-5 and TRBJ2-5; weak D call: TRBD1 (6 bases). CDR1 is MNHEY, CDR2 SVGAGI, per germline. The ends were cut back, 6 bases at V and 2 bases at J, with 13 bases in the middle. The CDR3 is 14 residues long. CDR3 amino acids: CASSFSDRQETQYF. CDR3 DNA sequence: TGTGCCAGCAGCTTCTCGGACAGACAAGAGACCCAGTACTTC.

J is TRBJ2-7 and V is TRBV5-1, with D possibly being TRBD1 (7 bases). Germline V gene lookup returns CDR1 SGHRS and CDR2 YFSETQ. Trimming took off 0 bases at V and 0 bases at J, with 19 bases between the two ends. The CDR3 covers 18 residues. This CDR3 reads CASSLAGRGAPSSYEQYF. CDR3 coding DNA: TGCGCCAGCAGCTTGGCTGGCAGGGGGGCCCCGAGCTCCTACGAGCAGTACTTC.

The chain combines TRBV2 with TRBJ1-5, with no clear D. V was pared by 2 bases and J by 7 bases, with 9 bases between. The CDR3 covers 13 residues. Looked up from germline, CDR1 is SNHLY and CDR2 is FYNNEI. CDR3 amino acids: CASSELEIQPQHF. The CDR3 nucleotides read TGTGCCAGCAGTGAATTGGAGATCCAGCCCCAGCATTTT. Filled out from reference TRBV2 and TRBJ1-5, the complete variable domain reads EPEVTQTPSHQVTQMGQEVILRCVPISNHLYFYWYRQILGQKVEFLVSFYNNEISEKSEIFDDQFSVERPDGSNFTLKIRSTKLEDSAMYFCASSELEIQPQHFGDGTRLSIL.

This clone was observed a single time. The chain employs TRBV5-4 and TRBJ1-1, with a weak D call TRBD1 (5 bases). The germline V and J ends were trimmed by 4 bases and 10 bases, with 17 bases remaining between them. CDR3 length: 13 residues. Germline-derived CDR1 and CDR2 are SGHNT and YYREEE (reference sequence). The CDR3 sequence: CASSPGLGGGAFF. CDR3 coding DNA: TGTGCCAGCAGCCCCGGATTGGGGGGGGGAGCTTTCTTT. The complete variable domain, with remaining parts taken from reference TRBV5-4 and TRBJ1-1, reads ETGVTQSPTHLIKTRGQQVTLRCSSQSGHNTVSWYQQALGQGPQFIFQYYREEENGRGNFPPRFSGLQFPNYSSELNVNALELDDSALYLCASSPGLGGGAFFGQGTRLTVV.

J is TRBJ1-4 and V is TRBV7-8; TRBD1 agrees at 7 bases. The ends lost 4 bases at V and 8 bases at J; junction bases unmatched: 7. This CDR3 is built from 14 residues. Germline CDR1 is SGHVS and CDR2 is FQNEAQ. The CDR3 DNA reads as TGTGCCAGCAGCTCACACAGGGGTTCCGAAAAACTGTTTTTT. Its protein product is CASSSHRGSEKLFF.

The J gene is TRBJ2-3, the V gene TRBV9; 9 nucleotides line up with TRBD2. The ends lost 6 bases at V and 5 bases at J; junction bases unmatched: 13. CDR3 size: 16 residues. CDR1 and CDR2 from the germline V gene are SGDLS and YYNGEE. CDR3 residues: CASNRGAGGSGDTQYF. CDR3 in DNA: TGTGCCAGCAATAGGGGAGCGGGGGGAAGCGGAGATACGCAGTATTTT.

V usage is TRBV27 and J usage is TRBJ2-1, with TRBD2 matching over 8 bases. The germline gives CDR1 MNHEY, CDR2 SMNVEV (reference sequence). After removal of 3 bases from V and 8 bases from J, the junction contained 9 bases not matched to a gene. The CDR3 covers 15 residues. CDR3 sequence (DNA): TGTGCCAGCAGTTTTTTCGGGGGGGGCCGGCATGAGCAGTTCTTC. Protein sequence: CASSFFGGGRHEQFF.

The chain links TRBV6-5 to TRBJ2-7; D unclear. There are 14 residues in the CDR3. The ends were cut back, 0 bases at V and 2 bases at J, with 8 bases in the middle. Germline CDR1 and CDR2: MNHEY and SVGAGI. CDR3 amino acids: CASSYSRSTYEQYF. The CDR3 region has the DNA TGTGCCAGCAGTTACTCGAGGAGTACCTACGAGCAGTACTTC.

The rearrangement uses TRBV3-1 (or the pseudogene TRBV3-2) and TRBJ2-1; no clear D gene. The CDR3 is made up of 17 amino acids. V lost 0 bases to trimming and J lost 1 base, with 13 bases between them. CDR1 and CDR2 from the germline V gene are LGHDT and YNNKEL (reference sequence). The CDR3 reads CASSQDIYSSSYNEQFF. The DNA for the CDR3 is TGTGCCAGCAGCCAAGATATTTACTCGTCTTCCTACAATGAGCAGTTCTTC.

The gene calls are TRBV6-4 and TRBJ2-3; unclear D gene. CDR3 length: 9 residues. Germline CDR1 reads MRHNA; CDR2 reads SNTAGT. V lost 8 bases and J 10 bases, leaving 7 bases between the germline ends. The CDR3 region is CASPQAQYF. In DNA, the CDR3 is TGTGCCAGCCCCCAGGCGCAGTATTTT.

V and J are TRBV5-4 and TRBJ2-7; D possibly corresponds to TRBD2 (6 bases). From germline, CDR1 is SGHNT and CDR2 YYREEE (reference sequence). The CDR3 has 13 residues. V shed 2 bases and J shed 4 bases, with 10 bases lying between them. The CDR3 region is CASSFGGGYEQYF. The DNA for the CDR3 is TGTGCCAGCAGCTTTGGTGGGGGGTACGAGCAGTACTTC.

DNA of the CDR3: TGTGCCAGCAGTCGTTCCGGGACTAGTGGATACGAGCAGTACTTC. This encodes CASSRSGTSGYEQYF. The rearrangement uses TRBV7-9 and TRBJ2-7; 8 bases fit TRBD2. This CDR3 is 15 amino acids long. V shed 6 bases and J 4 bases; nucleotides not matched to a gene: 11. Germline assignment: CDR1 SEHNR and CDR2 FQNEAQ (reference sequence).

The chain links TRBV25-1 to TRBJ2-3; 9 bases line up with TRBD2. The CDR3 spans 15 residues. In germline, CDR1 is MGHDK, CDR2 SYGVNS. Unmatched junction bases numbered 0, after V lost 2 bases and J lost 0 bases. The CDR3 loop reads CASSEGLASTDTQYF. CDR3 DNA: TGTGCCAGCAGTGAAGGACTAGCGAGCACAGATACGCAGTATTTT.

The chain carries TRBV9 and TRBJ2-5, with a weak D call TRBD1 (6 bases). CDR1 SGDLS and CDR2 YYNGEE come from the germline V gene. The ends were cut back, 0 bases at V and 5 bases at J, with 14 bases in the middle. The CDR3 runs to 15 residues. CDR3 protein: CASSVGAGAMETQYF. CDR3 nucleotides: TGTGCCAGCAGCGTAGGAGCAGGGGCGATGGAGACCCAGTACTTC.

This chain links TRBV5-1 with TRBJ1-3; TRBD1 is a possible D gene (6 bases). The CDR3 covers 16 residues. Trimming removed 4 bases from V and 2 bases from J, with 16 bases in between. Germline CDR1 and CDR2: SGHRS and YFSETQ. CDR3 bases: TGCGCCAGCAGCATAATGTCAGGGGCGGCTGGAAACACCATATATTTT. This gives the protein CASSIMSGAAGNTIYF.

V and J are TRBV5-1 and TRBJ1-3; D might be TRBD1 (5 bases). The CDR3 loop spans 16 amino acids. Germline V gene lookup returns CDR1 SGHRS and CDR2 YFSETQ. The V end lost 4 bases, the J end lost 4 bases, and 18 bases lay between the germline ends. The CDR3 sequence is CASSHEPGPSGNTIYF. CDR3 DNA sequence: TGCGCCAGCAGCCACGAACCAGGGCCATCCGGAAACACCATATATTTT.

The chain is built from TRBV2 and TRBJ2-5; 7 nucleotides match TRBD1. CDR3 length equals 18 residues. Germline CDR1 SNHLY, CDR2 FYNNEI. Trimming removed 6 bases from V and 3 bases from J; junction bases left unmatched: 19. This CDR3 reads CASRERQGFGNRKETQYF. CDR3 nucleotide sequence: TGTGCCAGCAGGGAGCGACAGGGTTTTGGGAATCGCAAAGAGACCCAGTACTTC.

J is TRBJ1-1 and V is TRBV6-5, with 7 bases matching TRBD1. CDR1 and CDR2 from the germline V gene are MNHEY and SVGAGI. This CDR3 is built from 15 residues. The V segment lost 8 bases and the J segment 3 bases; nucleotides outside the gene matches: 12. CDR3 sequence reads: CASGVETGLDTEAFF. CDR3 DNA sequence: TGTGCCAGCGGAGTCGAGACAGGGCTGGACACTGAAGCTTTCTTT.

This chain joins TRBV14 and TRBJ1-4, with D possibly matching TRBD1 (6 bases). The CDR3 totals 15 residues. The V end was cut by 1 base, the J end by 6 bases, with 12 bases between. Germline V gene sequence: CDR1 SGHDN, CDR2 FVKESK. The CDR3 loop reads CASSQGGQIYEKLFF. As DNA, the CDR3 is TGTGCCAGCAGCCAAGGAGGACAGATTTATGAAAAACTGTTTTTT. Full variable domain (rest looked up from reference TRBV14 and TRBJ1-4): EAGVTQFPSHSVIEKGQTVTLRCDPISGHDNLYWYRRVMGKEIKFLLHFVKESKQDESGMPNNRFLAERTGGTYSTLKVQPAELEDSGVYFCASSQGGQIYEKLFFGSGTQLSVL.